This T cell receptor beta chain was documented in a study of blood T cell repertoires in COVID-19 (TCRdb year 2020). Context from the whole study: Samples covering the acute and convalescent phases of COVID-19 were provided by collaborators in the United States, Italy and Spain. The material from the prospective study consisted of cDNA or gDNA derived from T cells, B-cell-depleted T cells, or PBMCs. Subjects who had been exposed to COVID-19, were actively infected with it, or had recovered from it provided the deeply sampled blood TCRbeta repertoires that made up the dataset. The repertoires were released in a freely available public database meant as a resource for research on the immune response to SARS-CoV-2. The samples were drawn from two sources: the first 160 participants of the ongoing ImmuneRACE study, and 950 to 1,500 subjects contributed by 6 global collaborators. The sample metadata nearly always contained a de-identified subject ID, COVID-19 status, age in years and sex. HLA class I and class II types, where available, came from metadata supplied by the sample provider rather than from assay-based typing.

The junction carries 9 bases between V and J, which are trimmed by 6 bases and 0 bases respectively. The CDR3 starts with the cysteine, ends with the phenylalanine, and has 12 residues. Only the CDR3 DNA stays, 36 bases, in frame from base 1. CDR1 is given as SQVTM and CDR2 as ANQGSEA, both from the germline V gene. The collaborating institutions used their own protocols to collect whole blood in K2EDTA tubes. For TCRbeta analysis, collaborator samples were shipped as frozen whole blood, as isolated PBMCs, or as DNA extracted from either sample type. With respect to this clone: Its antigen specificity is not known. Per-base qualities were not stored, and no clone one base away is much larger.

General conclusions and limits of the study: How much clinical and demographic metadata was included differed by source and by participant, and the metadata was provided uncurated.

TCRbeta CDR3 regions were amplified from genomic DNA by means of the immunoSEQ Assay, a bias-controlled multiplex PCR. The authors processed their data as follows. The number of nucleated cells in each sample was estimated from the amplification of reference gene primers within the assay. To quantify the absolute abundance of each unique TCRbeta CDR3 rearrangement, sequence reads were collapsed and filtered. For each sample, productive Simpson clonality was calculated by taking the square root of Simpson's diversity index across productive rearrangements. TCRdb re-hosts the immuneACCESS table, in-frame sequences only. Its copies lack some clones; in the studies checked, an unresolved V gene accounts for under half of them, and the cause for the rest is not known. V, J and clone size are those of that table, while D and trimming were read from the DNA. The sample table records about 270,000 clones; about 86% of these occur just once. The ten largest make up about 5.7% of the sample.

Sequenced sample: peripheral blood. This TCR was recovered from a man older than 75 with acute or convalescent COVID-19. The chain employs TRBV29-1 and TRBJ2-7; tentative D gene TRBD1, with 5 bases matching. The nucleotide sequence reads TGCAGCGTCGCGGACACCTCCTACGAGCAGTACTTC. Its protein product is CSVADTSYEQYF.